This T cell receptor (beta chain) came from a study of a mutant IDH1 vaccine in newly diagnosed glioma (dated by TCRdb to the early 2020s). With respect to the entire study: In the chemotherapy-containing groups, vaccination started alongside temozolomide cycles, whereas in patients who had radiotherapy alone it started 4-6 weeks after radiotherapy. Of the approximately 30 treated patients, approximately 60% were male and approximately 40% were female, and a mean age of around 40 years was recorded. Before enrollment, most patients had been given radiochemotherapy with temozolomide as standard therapy, while the rest had received either radiotherapy alone or temozolomide alone. The week-35 safety follow-up took place at visit V12, and the week-47 end of study took place at visit V13. Six visits were used for peripheral blood collection: V03 (baseline), V05, V07, V10, V12 and V13. For exploratory analyses, around 26 treated patients had longitudinal TCRB deep sequencing done wherever samples were available. General findings and caveats noted by the study authors: Selection of PBMC samples for TCRB deep sequencing was based on availability. It was noted by the authors that analyses of patient blood samples could not be reproduced owing to sample limitations. Immune responses induced by the vaccine were seen in 93.3% of patients across multiple MHC alleles. No apparent relationship was observed between pseudoprogression and alterations in the top peripheral T cell clonotypes detected by TCRB sequencing.

This specimen's time point label, per the study, means: week 35, safety follow-up. Each vaccine dose was 300 ug of a 20-mer mutant IDH1 peptide in Montanide, given subcutaneously with topical imiquimod. Eight vaccinations were administered to patients in weeks 1, 3, 5, 7, 11, 15, 19 and 23, corresponding to visits V03 through V10. All donors had newly diagnosed IDH1-mutant astrocytomas of WHO grade 3 or 4 that showed loss of nuclear ATRX. The samples were drawn from NOA16, a multicentre, single-arm, open-label phase I trial in Germany that tested a mutant IDH1 peptide vaccine in humans for the first time. Genomic DNA for TCRB sequencing was isolated from EDTA blood with the DNeasy Blood and Tissue Kit. The library was obtained by the immunoSEQ multiplex PCR assay. Following the manufacturer's protocol, the hsTCRB Kit was used to amplify rearranged TCR beta chain sequences. TCRB libraries were sequenced on an Illumina MiSeq. The authors processed their data as follows. Demultiplexing, trimming and gene mapping were performed with the kit vendor's proprietary platform. Imported from immuneACCESS, the table was reduced by TCRdb to in-frame sequences with V and J called. These copies leave out some clones; in studies compared against another copy, an unresolved V gene accounts for under half, and the cause of the remainder is not known. V, J and clone size derive from that table, while D and trimming were established from the DNA sequence. Here the sample has 30,000 to 40,000 clones; around 84% occur a single time. Jointly, the top ten make up over 6% of the sample.

This clone was seen just once. Its antigen is currently not known. Base quality data are lacking; no much larger clone is found one base away. The CDR1 and CDR2 encoded by the germline V gene are MNHNS and SASEGT. V is cut by 2 bases and J by 8 bases, and the space between the germline ends is 9 bases. There are 13 amino acids in the CDR3, from cysteine to phenylalanine inclusive. The DNA shown is the 39-base CDR3, in frame from base 1. The origin of this receptor is a woman between 18 and 30 years old with glioma. The chain is made from TRBV6-1 and TRBJ1-4; TRBD1 is perhaps the D gene, given 5 matching bases. Specimen: PBMCs, collected from a glioma patient whose treatment included an IDH1 peptide vaccine. The DNA reads as follows: TGTGCCAGCAGTGAATCAGGGTGGGAAAAACTGTTTTTT. It translates as CASSESGWEKLFF.